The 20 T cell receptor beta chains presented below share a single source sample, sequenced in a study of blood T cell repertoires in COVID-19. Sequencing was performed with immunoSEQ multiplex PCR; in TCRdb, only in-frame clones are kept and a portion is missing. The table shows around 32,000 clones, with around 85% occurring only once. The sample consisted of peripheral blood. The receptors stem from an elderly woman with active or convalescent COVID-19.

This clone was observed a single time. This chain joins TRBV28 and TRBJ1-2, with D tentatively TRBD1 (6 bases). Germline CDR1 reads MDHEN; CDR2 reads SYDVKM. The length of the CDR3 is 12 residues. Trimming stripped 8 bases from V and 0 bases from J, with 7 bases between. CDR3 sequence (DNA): TGTGCCAGCCGACAGGCTAACTATGGCTACACCTTC. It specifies CASRQANYGYTF.

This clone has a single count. CDR3 amino acids: CASSQNLWRGEDTQYF. The CDR3 DNA reads TGCGCCAGCAGCCAAAACCTATGGCGGGGGGAGGATACGCAGTATTTT. This chain connects TRBV4-1 to TRBJ2-3; 8 bases line up with TRBD2. Germline trimming cut 2 bases from V and 6 bases from J; bases unmatched to any gene: 10. Germline V lookup: CDR1 MGHRA, CDR2 YSYEKL. The CDR3 spans 16 residues.

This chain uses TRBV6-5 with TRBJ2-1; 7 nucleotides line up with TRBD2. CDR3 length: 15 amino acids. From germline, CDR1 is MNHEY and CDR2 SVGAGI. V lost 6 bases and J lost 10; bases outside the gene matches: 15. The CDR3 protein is CASSPSSGLEGEQFF. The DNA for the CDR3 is TGTGCCAGCAGCCCCTCTAGCGGCCTTGAGGGGGAGCAGTTCTTC.

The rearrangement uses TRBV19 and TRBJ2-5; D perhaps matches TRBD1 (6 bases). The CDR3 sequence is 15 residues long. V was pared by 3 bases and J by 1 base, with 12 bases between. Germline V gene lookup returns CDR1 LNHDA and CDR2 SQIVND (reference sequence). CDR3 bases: TGTGCCAGTAGTATGTCCAGGGGCTTCCAAGAGACCCAGTACTTC. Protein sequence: CASSMSRGFQETQYF. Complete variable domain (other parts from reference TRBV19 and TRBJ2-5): DGGITQSPKYLFRKEGQNVTLSCEQNLNHDAMYWYRQDPGQGLRLIYYSQIVNDFQKGDIAEGYSVSREKKESFPLTVTSAQKNPTAFYLCASSMSRGFQETQYFGPGTRLLVL.

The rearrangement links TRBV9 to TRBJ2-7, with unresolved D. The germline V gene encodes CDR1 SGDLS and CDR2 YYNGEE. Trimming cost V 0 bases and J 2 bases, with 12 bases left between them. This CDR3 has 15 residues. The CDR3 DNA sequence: TGTGCCAGCAGCGTAGCTTATAACTCCCCCTACGAGCAGTACTTC. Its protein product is CASSVAYNSPYEQYF.

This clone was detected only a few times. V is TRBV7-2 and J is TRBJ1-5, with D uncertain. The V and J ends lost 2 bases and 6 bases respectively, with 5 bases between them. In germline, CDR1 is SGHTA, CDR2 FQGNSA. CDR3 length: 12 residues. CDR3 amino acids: CASSLTGQPQHF. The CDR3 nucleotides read TGTGCCAGCAGCTTAACGGGTCAGCCCCAGCATTTT. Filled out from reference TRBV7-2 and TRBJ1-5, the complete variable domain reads GAGVSQSPSNKVTEKGKDVELRCDPISGHTALYWYRQSLGQGLEFLIYFQGNSAPDKSGLPSDRFSAERTGGSVSTLTIQRTQQEDSAVYLCASSLTGQPQHFGDGTRLSIL.

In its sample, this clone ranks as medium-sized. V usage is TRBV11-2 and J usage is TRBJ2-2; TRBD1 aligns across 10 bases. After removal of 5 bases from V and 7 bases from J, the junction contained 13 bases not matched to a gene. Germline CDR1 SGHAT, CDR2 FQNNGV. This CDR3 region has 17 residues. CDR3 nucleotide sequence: TGTGCCAGCAGCCCCACGGGACAGGGGCTATTCGGCGGGGAGCTGTTTTTT. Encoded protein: CASSPTGQGLFGGELFF. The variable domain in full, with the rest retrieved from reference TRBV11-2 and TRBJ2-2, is EAGVAQSPRYKIIEKRQSVAFWCNPISGHATLYWYQQILGQGPKLLIQFQNNGVVDDSQLPKDRFSAERLKGVDSTLKIQPAKLEDSAVYLCASSPTGQGLFGGELFFGEGSRLTVL.

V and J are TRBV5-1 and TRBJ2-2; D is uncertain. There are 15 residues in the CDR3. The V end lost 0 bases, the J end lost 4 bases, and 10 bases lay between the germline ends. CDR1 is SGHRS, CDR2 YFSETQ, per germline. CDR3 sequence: CASSLGGTGTGELFF. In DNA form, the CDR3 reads TGCGCCAGCAGCTTGGGAGGAACGGGCACCGGGGAGCTGTTTTTT.

The CDR3 is CSTSERGYGYTF. The CDR3 coding sequence is TGCAGCACCTCAGAGAGAGGCTATGGCTACACCTTC. This sequence joins TRBV29-1 and TRBJ1-2; the D is unclear. V dropped 8 bases and J dropped 4 bases, with 14 bases sitting between them. CDR1 is SQVTM and CDR2 is ANQGSEA in the germline V gene. CDR3 length: 12 residues. Full variable domain (missing parts from reference TRBV29-1 and TRBJ1-2): SAVISQKPSRDICQRGTSLTIQCQVDSQVTMMFWYRQQPGQSLTLIATANQGSEATYESGFVIDKFPISRPNLTFSTLTVSNMSPEDSSIYLCSTSERGYGYTFGSGTRLTVV.

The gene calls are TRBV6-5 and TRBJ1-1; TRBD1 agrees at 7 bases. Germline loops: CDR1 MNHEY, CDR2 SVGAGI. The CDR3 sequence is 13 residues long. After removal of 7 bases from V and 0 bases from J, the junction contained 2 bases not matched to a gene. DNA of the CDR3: TGTGCCAGCAAGGGACAGTTGAACACTGAAGCTTTCTTT. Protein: CASKGQLNTEAFF.

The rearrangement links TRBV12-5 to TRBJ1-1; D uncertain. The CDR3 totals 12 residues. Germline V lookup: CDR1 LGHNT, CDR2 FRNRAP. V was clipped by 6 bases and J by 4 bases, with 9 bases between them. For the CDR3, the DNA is TGTGCTAGTGGCCAAACTGGCACTGAAGCTTTCTTT. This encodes CASGQTGTEAFF.

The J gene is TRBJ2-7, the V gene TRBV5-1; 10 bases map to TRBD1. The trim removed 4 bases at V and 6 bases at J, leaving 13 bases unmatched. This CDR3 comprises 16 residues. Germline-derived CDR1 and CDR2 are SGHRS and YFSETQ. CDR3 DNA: TGCGCCAGCAGCGATCAGTCGGGACAGGGGCTCTCCGAGCAGTACTTC. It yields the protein CASSDQSGQGLSEQYF.

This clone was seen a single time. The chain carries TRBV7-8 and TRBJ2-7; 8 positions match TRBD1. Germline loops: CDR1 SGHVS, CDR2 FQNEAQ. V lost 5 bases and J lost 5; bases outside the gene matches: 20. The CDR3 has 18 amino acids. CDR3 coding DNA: TGTGCCAGCAGCCTCCCTCCGCAGGGGGCGCGGAGCCTCGACGAGCAGTACTTC. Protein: CASSLPPQGARSLDEQYF.

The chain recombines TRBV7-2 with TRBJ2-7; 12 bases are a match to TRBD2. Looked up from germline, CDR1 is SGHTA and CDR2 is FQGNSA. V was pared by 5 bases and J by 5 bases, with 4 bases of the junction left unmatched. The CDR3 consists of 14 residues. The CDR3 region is CASSPRTSGNEQYF. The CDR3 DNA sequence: TGTGCCAGCAGCCCAAGGACTAGCGGGAACGAGCAGTACTTC.

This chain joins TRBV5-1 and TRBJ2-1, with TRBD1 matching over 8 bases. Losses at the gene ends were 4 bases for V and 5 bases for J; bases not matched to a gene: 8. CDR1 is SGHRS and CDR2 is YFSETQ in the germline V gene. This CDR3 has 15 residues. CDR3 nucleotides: TGCGCCAGCAGCAGAGGGACAGGCCAAAACAATGAGCAGTTCTTC. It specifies CASSRGTGQNNEQFF.

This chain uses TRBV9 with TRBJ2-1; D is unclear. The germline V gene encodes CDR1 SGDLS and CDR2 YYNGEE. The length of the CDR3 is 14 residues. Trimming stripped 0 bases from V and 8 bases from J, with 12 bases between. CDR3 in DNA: TGTGCCAGCAGCGTAGGGCTAGATGCCTATGAGCAGTTCTTC. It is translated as CASSVGLDAYEQFF.

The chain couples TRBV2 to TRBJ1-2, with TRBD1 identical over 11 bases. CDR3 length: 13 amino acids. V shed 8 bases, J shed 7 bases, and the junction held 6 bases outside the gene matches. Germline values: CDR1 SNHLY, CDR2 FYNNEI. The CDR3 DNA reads TGTGCCAGCGCTGGACAGGGGGCTTTTGGCTACACCTTC. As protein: CASAGQGAFGYTF.

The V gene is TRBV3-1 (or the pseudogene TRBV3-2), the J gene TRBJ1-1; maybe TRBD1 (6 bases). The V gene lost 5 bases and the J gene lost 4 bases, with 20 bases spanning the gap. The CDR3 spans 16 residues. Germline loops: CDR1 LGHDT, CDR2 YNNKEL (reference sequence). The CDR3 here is CASSAARAGVGTEAFF. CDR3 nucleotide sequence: TGTGCCAGCAGCGCAGCCCGTGCAGGGGTGGGCACTGAAGCTTTCTTT.

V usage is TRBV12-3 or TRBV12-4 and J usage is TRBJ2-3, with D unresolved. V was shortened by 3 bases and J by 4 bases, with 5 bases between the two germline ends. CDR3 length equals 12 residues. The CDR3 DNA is TGTGCCAGCAGTTTCTCAGCAGATACGCAGTATTTT. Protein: CASSFSADTQYF.

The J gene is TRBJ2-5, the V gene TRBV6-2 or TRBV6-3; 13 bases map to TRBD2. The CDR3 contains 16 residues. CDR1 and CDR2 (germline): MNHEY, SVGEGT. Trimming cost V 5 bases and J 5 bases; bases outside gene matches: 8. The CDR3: CASSLLGLAGAETQYF. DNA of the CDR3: TGTGCCAGCAGTCTCCTAGGACTAGCGGGAGCGGAGACCCAGTACTTC.